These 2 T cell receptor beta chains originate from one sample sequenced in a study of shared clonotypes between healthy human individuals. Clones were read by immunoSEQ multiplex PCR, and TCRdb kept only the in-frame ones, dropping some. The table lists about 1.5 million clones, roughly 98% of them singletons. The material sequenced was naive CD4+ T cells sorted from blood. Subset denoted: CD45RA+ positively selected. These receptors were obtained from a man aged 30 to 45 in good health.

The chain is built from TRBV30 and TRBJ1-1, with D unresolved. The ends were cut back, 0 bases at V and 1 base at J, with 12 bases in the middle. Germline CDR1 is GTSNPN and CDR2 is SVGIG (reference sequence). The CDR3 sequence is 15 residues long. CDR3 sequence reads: CAWSVKGSPNTEAFF. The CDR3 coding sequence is TGTGCCTGGAGTGTAAAGGGCAGTCCGAACACTGAAGCTTTCTTT.

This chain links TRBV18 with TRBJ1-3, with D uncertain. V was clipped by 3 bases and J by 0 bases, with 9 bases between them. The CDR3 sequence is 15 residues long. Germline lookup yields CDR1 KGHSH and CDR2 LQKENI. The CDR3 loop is CASSPQAVSGNTIYF. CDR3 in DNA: TGTGCCAGCTCACCCCAGGCCGTCTCTGGAAACACCATATATTTT.